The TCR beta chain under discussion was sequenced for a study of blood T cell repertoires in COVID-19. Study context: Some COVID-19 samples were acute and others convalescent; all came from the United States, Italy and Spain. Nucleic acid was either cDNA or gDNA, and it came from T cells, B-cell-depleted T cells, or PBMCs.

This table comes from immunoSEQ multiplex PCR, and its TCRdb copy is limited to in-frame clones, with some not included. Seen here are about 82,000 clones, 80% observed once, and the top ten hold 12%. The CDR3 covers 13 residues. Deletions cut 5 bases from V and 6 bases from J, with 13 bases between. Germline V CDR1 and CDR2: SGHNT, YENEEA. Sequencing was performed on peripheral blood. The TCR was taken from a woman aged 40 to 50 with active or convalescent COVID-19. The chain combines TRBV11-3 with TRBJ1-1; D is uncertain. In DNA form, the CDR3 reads TGTGCCAGCAGCCGAGAGGAGTCGGCTGAAGCTTTCTTT. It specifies CASSREESAEAFF.